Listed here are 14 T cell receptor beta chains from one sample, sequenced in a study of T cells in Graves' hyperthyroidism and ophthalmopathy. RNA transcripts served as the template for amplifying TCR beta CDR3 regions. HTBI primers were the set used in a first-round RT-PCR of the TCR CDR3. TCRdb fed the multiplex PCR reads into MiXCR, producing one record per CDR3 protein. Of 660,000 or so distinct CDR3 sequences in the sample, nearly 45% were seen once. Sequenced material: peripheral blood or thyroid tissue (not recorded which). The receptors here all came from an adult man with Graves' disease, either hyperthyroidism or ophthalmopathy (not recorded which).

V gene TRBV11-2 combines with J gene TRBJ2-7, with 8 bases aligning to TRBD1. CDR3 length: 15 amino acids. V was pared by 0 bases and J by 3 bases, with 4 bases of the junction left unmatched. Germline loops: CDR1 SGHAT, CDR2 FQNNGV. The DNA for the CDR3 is TGTGCCAGCAGCTTAGACATACAGGGGGACTACGAGCAGTACTTC. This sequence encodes CASSLDIQGDYEQYF. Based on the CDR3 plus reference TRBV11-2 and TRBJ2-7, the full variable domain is EAGVAQSPRYKIIEKRQSVAFWCNPISGHATLYWYQQILGQGPKLLIQFQNNGVVDDSQLPKDRFSAERLKGVDSTLKIQPAKLEDSAVYLCASSLDIQGDYEQYFGPGTRLTVT.

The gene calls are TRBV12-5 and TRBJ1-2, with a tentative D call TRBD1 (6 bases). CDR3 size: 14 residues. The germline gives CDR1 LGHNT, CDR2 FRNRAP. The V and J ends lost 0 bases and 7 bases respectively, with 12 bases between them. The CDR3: CASGLVARGGGYTF. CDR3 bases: TGTGCTAGTGGTTTGGTAGCCAGGGGAGGTGGCTACACCTTC.

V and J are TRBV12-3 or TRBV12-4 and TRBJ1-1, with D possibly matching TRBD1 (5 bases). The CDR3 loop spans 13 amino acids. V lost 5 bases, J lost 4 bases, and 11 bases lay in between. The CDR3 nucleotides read TGTGCCAGCAGTAACAAGGGGAGCACTGAAGCTTTCTTT. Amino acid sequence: CASSNKGSTEAFF.

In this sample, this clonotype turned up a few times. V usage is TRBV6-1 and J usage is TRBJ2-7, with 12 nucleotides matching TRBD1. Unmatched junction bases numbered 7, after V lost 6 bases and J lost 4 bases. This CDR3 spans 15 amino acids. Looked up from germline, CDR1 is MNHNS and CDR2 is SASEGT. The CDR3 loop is CASRIRDRGPYEQYF. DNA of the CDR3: TGTGCCAGCAGGATCCGGGACAGGGGGCCTTACGAGCAGTACTTC.

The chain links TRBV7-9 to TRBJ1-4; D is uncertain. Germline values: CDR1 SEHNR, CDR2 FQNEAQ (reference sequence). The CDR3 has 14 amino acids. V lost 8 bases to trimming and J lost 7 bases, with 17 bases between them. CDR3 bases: TGTGCCAGCTCTCTAGCTTGGCACGGTGAAAAACTGTTTTTT. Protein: CASSLAWHGEKLFF.

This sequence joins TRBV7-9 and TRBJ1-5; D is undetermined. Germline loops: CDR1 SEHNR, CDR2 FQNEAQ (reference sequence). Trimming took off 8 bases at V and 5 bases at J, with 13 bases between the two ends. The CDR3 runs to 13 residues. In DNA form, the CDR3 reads TGTGCCAGCTCTCTACAGCGAGATCAGCCCCAGCATTTT. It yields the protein CASSLQRDQPQHF. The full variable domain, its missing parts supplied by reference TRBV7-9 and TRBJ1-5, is DTGVSQNPRHKITKRGQNVTFRCDPISEHNRLYWYRQTLGQGPEFLTYFQNEAQLEKSRLLSDRFSAERPKGSFSTLEIQRTEQGDSAMYLCASSLQRDQPQHFGDGTRLSIL.

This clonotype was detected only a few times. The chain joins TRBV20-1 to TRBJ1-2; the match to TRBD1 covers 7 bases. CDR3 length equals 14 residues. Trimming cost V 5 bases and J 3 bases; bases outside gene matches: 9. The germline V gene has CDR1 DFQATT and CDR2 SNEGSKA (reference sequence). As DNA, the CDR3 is TGCAGTGCTTCCACCCGACAGGGCTACTATGGCTACACCTTC. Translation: CSASTRQGYYGYTF.

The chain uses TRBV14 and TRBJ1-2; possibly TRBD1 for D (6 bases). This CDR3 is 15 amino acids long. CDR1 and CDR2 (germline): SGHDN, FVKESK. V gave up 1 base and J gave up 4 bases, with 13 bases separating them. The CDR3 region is CASSQVGGAGYGYTF. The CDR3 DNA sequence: TGTGCCAGCAGCCAAGTTGGGGGCGCGGGCTATGGCTACACCTTC.

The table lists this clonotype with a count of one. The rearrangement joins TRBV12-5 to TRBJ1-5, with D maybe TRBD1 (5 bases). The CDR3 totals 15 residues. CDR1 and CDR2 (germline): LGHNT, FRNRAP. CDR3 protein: CASSAEPGGNQPQHF. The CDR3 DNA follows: TGTGCCAGCAGTGCGGAACCGGGGGGGAATCAGCCCCAGCATTTT.

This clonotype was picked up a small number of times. DNA for the CDR3: TGCAGTGCTAGACAGACAGTTACTGAAGCTTTCTTT. Translated: CSARQTVTEAFF. The V call is TRBV20-1, the J call TRBJ1-1, with D tentatively TRBD1 (5 bases). The germline V and J ends were trimmed by 2 bases and 5 bases, with 9 bases remaining between them. The CDR3 is 12 residues long. Germline-derived CDR1 and CDR2 are DFQATT and SNEGSKA (reference sequence).

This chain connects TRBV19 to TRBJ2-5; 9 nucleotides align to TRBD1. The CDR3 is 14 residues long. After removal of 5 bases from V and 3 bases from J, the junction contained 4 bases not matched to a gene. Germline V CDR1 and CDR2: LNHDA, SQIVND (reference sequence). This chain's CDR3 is CASSPQGAEETQYF. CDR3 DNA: TGTGCCAGTAGTCCACAGGGGGCGGAAGAGACCCAGTACTTC. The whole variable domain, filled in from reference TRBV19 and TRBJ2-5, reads DGGITQSPKYLFRKEGQNVTLSCEQNLNHDAMYWYRQDPGQGLRLIYYSQIVNDFQKGDIAEGYSVSREKKESFPLTVTSAQKNPTAFYLCASSPQGAEETQYFGPGTRLLVL.

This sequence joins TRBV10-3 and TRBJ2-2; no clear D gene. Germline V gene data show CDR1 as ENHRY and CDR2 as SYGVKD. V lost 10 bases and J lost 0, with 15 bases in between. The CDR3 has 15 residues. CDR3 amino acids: CASSRDAANTGELFF. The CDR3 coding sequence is TGTGCCAGCAGCCGAGACGCCGCGAACACCGGGGAGCTGTTTTTT.

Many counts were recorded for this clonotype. CDR3 region: CSVVGYGHTEAFF. The CDR3 region has the DNA TGCAGCGTTGTGGGGTACGGTCACACTGAAGCTTTCTTT. V is TRBV29-1 and J is TRBJ1-1, with D hard to call. The V end lost 4 bases, the J end lost 3 bases, and 12 bases lay between the germline ends. This CDR3 spans 13 amino acids. Germline CDR1 and CDR2: SQVTM and ANQGSEA.

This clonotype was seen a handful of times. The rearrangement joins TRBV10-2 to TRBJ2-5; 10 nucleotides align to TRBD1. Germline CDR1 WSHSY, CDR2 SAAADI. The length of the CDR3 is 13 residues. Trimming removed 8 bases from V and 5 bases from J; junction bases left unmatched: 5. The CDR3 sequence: CASGQGVWETQYF. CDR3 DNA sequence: TGCGCCAGCGGACAGGGGGTCTGGGAGACCCAGTACTTC.